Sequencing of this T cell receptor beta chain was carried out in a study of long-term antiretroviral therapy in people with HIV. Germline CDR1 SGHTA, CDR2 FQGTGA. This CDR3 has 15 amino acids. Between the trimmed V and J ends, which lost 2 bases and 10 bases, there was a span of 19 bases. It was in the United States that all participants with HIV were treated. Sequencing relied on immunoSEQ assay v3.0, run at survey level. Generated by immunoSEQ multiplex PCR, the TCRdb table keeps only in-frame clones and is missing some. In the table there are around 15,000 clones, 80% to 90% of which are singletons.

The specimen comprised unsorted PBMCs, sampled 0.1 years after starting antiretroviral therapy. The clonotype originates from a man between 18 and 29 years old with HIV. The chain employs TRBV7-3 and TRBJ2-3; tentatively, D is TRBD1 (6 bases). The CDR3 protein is CASSLYGQNNLAQYF. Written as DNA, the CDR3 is TGTGCCAGCAGCTTATATGGACAGAATAATTTGGCGCAGTATTTT.